Below, one T cell receptor beta chain is given with its context. The clone's antigen remains unknown. One base away there is no much larger clone; base qualities are not given. The data stem from a study of blood T cell repertoires in COVID-19 (dated by TCRdb to about 2020). With respect to the entire study: Samples from collaborators originated in the United States, Italy and Spain and spanned both the acute and convalescent phases of COVID-19. The sample metadata nearly always contained a de-identified subject ID, COVID-19 status, age in years and sex. The dataset comprised deeply sampled blood TCRbeta repertoires from subjects exposed to, actively infected with, or recovered from COVID-19. A freely available public database, intended as a resource for researchers studying the immune response to SARS-CoV-2, is where the repertoires were released. The prospective study material was composed of cDNA or gDNA derived from T cells, B-cell-depleted T cells, or PBMCs. The samples were drawn from two sources: the first 160 participants of the ongoing ImmuneRACE study, and over 1,000 subjects contributed by 6 global collaborators. Where HLA class I and class II types were available, the types were taken from metadata supplied by the sample provider, not from assay-based typing.

The germline ends are 17 bases apart after V is trimmed by 5 bases and J by 4 bases. From the cysteine through the phenylalanine, the CDR3 covers 16 amino acids. Kept here is only the CDR3 DNA, which spans 48 bases and is read in frame from base 1. Reading the germline V gene (reference sequence) gives CDR1 LNHDA and CDR2 SQIVND. The study at large found these results: The amount of clinical and demographic metadata varied by source and participant and was provided uncurated.

Each collaborating institution followed its own protocols to collect whole blood in K2EDTA tubes. Collaborator samples were shipped for TCRbeta analysis as frozen whole blood, isolated PBMCs, or DNA extracted from either sample type. The immunoSEQ Assay, a bias-controlled multiplex PCR, was used to amplify TCRbeta CDR3 regions from genomic DNA. Under the source paper's analysis protocol: The number of nucleated cells in each sample was estimated from the amplification of reference gene primers within the assay. To quantify the absolute abundance of each unique TCRbeta CDR3 rearrangement, sequence reads were collapsed and filtered. Productive Simpson clonality was computed per sample as the square root of Simpson's diversity index over productive rearrangements. Sourced from immuneACCESS, this table was stored by TCRdb with only in-frame sequences that have V and J called. A share of the clones is absent; for the studies checked, an unresolved V gene accounts for under half, and the remainder has no known explanation. The V and J calls and the clone size are those of that table, but D and trimming were determined from the DNA. The sample records 130,000 or so clones, 55% to 75% of which are singletons. The ten largest clones add up to over 2% of the sample.

The sequencing sample was made of peripheral blood. Rearrangement joined TRBV19 to TRBJ2-2, and the D gene may be TRBD2, 6 bases matching. The receptor was isolated from a woman aged 70-85 years with acute or convalescent COVID-19. This receptor has the CDR3 CASSSRLGLSTGELFF. The sequenced DNA: TGTGCCAGTAGTTCCCGACTAGGACTGAGCACCGGGGAGCTGTTTTTT.